These 10 T cell receptor beta chains came from one sample sequenced in a study of T cells in Graves' hyperthyroidism and ophthalmopathy. Authors of the study amplified TCR beta CDR3 regions from RNA transcripts. HTBI primers were employed in a first-round RT-PCR of the TCR CDR3. TCRdb reprocessed the multiplex PCR reads via MiXCR and lists one record per CDR3 protein. Among 500,000 to 600,000 distinct CDR3 sequences listed, around 45% were seen once. The sequenced material came from peripheral blood or thyroid tissue (not recorded which). All receptors come from an adult woman with Graves' disease, either hyperthyroidism or ophthalmopathy (not recorded which).

The chain uses TRBV29-1 and TRBJ2-6, with D tentatively TRBD1 (5 bases). The CDR3 consists of 16 residues. V was trimmed by 6 bases and J by 0 bases, leaving 15 bases between them. From germline, CDR1 is SQVTM and CDR2 ANQGSEA. The DNA for the CDR3 is TGCAGCGTCTCCCCAGGCAGGGACTCTGGGGCCAACGTCCTGACTTTC. Encoded protein: CSVSPGRDSGANVLTF.

This clonotype was found many times. V is TRBV20-1 and J is TRBJ2-7; 7 nucleotides align to TRBD2. The CDR3 is made up of 13 amino acids. The trim removed 4 bases at V and 3 bases at J, leaving 6 bases unmatched. Germline-derived CDR1 and CDR2 are DFQATT and SNEGSKA (reference sequence). The CDR3 bases are TGCAGTGCTATCGGACTAGGTCTCTACGAGCAGTACTTC. Amino acids: CSAIGLGLYEQYF.

J is TRBJ2-1 and V is TRBV14; a possible D gene is TRBD1 (5 bases). Germline assignment: CDR1 SGHDN and CDR2 FVKESK. The ends were cut back, 2 bases at V and 6 bases at J, with 20 bases in the middle. This CDR3 has 17 amino acids. The CDR3, as DNA: TGTGCCAGCAGCCAAAGGTTCCGAGGCTCTGGGGCCAATGAGCAGTTCTTC. This sequence encodes CASSQRFRGSGANEQFF.

V gene TRBV6-5 combines with J gene TRBJ2-7, with a possible D match to TRBD2 (6 bases). Germline lookup yields CDR1 MNHEY and CDR2 SVGAGI. The ends were cut back, 4 bases at V and 3 bases at J, with 10 bases in the middle. The CDR3 has 13 amino acids. CDR3 sequence: CASSWTGDYEQYF. In DNA, the CDR3 is TGTGCCAGCAGTTGGACGGGAGACTACGAGCAGTACTTC.

This clonotype was picked up many times. Here the CDR3 reads CASSSQNQETQYF. CDR3 nucleotide sequence: TGTGCCAGCAGCTCGCAGAATCAAGAGACCCAGTACTTC. The chain couples TRBV5-4 to TRBJ2-5; D is unclear. V dropped 3 bases and J dropped 2 bases, with 8 bases sitting between them. This CDR3 is 13 amino acids long. Germline-derived CDR1 and CDR2 are SGHNT and YYREEE (reference sequence).

This clonotype showed up just a few times. Given a much more abundant clone one base away, this may be a read error. The chain has TRBV2 and TRBJ1-4; D uncertain. This CDR3 comprises 11 residues. V was trimmed by 6 bases and J by 13 bases, leaving 12 bases between them. The germline CDR1 and CDR2 sequences are SNHLY and FYNNEI. The DNA of the CDR3 is TGTGCCAGCAGGAACGTCGGTAGACTGTTTTTT. This encodes CASRNVGRLFF.

This clonotype turned up a few times. The chain carries TRBV25-1 and TRBJ2-3, with TRBD2 matching 12 bases. The CDR3 runs 14 residues. V shed 5 bases and J 6 bases; nucleotides not matched to a gene: 3. CDR1 MGHDK and CDR2 SYGVNS come from the germline V gene. The CDR3 DNA sequence: TGTGCCAGCAGTCTAGCGGGAGGGCCGGATACGCAGTATTTT. Its protein is CASSLAGGPDTQYF.

The chain recombines TRBV20-1 with TRBJ1-1, with D possibly matching TRBD1 (5 bases). This CDR3 contains 12 residues. The germline gives CDR1 DFQATT, CDR2 SNEGSKA (reference sequence). The V gene lost 6 bases and the J gene lost 5 bases, with 13 bases spanning the gap. The CDR3: CSAHRGNTEAFF. CDR3 DNA sequence: TGCAGTGCCCACCGGGGGAATACTGAAGCTTTCTTT.

The chain is built from TRBV7-2 and TRBJ2-7; 12 nucleotides agree with TRBD1. CDR1 is SGHTA and CDR2 is FQGNSA in the germline V gene. V was clipped by 3 bases and J by 4 bases; unmatched bases: 7. This CDR3 spans 16 amino acids. The CDR3 region is CASSLGTGGVGYEQYF. CDR3 sequence (DNA): TGTGCCAGCAGCTTGGGGACAGGGGGCGTTGGGTACGAGCAGTACTTC.

On this clonotype itself: The CDR3 ends on some other residue instead of the conserved phenylalanine or tryptophan, so this is likely a read error. The limits of the CDR3 on the DNA are not certain, so only TCRdb's listed CDR3 is given. The chain carries TRBV9 and TRBJ2-7. Germline CDR1 and CDR2: SGDLS and YYNGEE. With termini counted, the CDR3 has 8 amino acids. Here the CDR3 reads CASSVGGS.